This record covers a single T cell receptor (beta chain). No cognate antigen has been identified for it. Base qualities are missing; no much larger clone stands one base away. What the time point label conveys for this sample: cells obtained before transplantation from donor or recipient. CD3+CD4+ and CD3+CD8+ populations were FACS-sorted from unstimulated pre-transplant donor and recipient cells taken from spleen or lymph nodes. The V end gives up 2 bases and the J end 6 bases, leaving 4 bases in the junction not matched to a gene. Including cysteine and phenylalanine, the CDR3 has 14 amino acids. Only the CDR3 DNA stays, 42 bases, in frame from base 1. CDR1 and CDR2, per the germline V gene, are SGHTA and FQGNSA. This record comes from a study of graft-versus-host responses after intestinal transplantation (dated by TCRdb to 2020 to 2022). For the wider study: The transplants that recipients received were multivisceral, liver-intestinal, or isolated intestinal. Every recipient was given anti-thymocyte globulin induction, followed by approximately three years of maintenance tacrolimus and steroids. Graft-versus-host and host-versus-graft alloreactive T cell clones were tracked in the graft, circulation and bone marrow after intestinal transplantation using bulk TCR-beta CDR3 sequencing. To identify alloreactive clones, pre-transplant mixed lymphocyte reaction products were sequenced and compared with unstimulated pre-transplant donor and recipient T cells. A cohort of some 24 intestinal transplant recipients, including one retransplant, was enrolled, and 3 patients lacking pretransplant specimens were excluded. A peak of at least 4% donor T cells among recipient peripheral blood mononuclear cells was the definition used for donor T cell macrochimerism. Instead of going to the commercial service, samples from a few later patients were sequenced in-house on an Illumina MiSeq and processed with MiXCR. Broad study findings and their caveats: Peak levels of circulating GvH clones were associated with declines in HvG clones early after transplant. The relatively low number and heterogeneity of intestinal transplant patients limited the conclusions. GvH clones were found in recipient bone marrow, and some of the GvH clones appeared earlier in ileal mucosa or blood, which is consistent with an intestinal mucosal origin. Patients with donor T cell macrochimerism had high GvH to HvG T cell clonal ratios in their allografts.

Library preparation employed the immunoSEQ multiplex PCR assay. For most patients, genomic DNA was isolated with the Qiagen DNeasy Blood and Tissue Kit and shipped frozen to Adaptive Biotechnologies for TCR sequencing. For most patients, high-throughput TCR-beta CDR3 sequencing of genomic DNA was performed by Adaptive Biotechnologies. The authors' analysis ran thus. TCR sequencing data were retrieved from Adaptive's ImmunoSEQ software for about 17 patients, whereas a few other patients were processed with MiXCR and VDJtools. CD4 versus CD8 sorting errors were corrected by removing sequences found in both subsets at a frequency ratio below 5:1. CDR3 nucleotide sequences shared between donor and recipient were removed because their origin could not be assigned. At least 2-fold expansion over unstimulated cells and a minimum CFSE-low frequency of 0.002% (template counts) or 0.001% (read counts) were required for clones to be classified as alloreactive. Clones detected in sequenced pre-transplant spleen, lymph node, or MLR CFSE-low populations of the donor or recipient were defined as mappable. Cumulative frequency of alloreactive clones was calculated as a percentage of all sequences weighted by copy number. The table comes from immuneACCESS by way of TCRdb, which keeps in-frame sequences with V and J called. Part of the clones is missing from these tables; in studies checked, under half for an unresolved V gene and the rest for unknown reasons. V, J and clone size reflect that table, while D and trimming were determined from the DNA. The sample table contains some 120,000 clones; only one count was recorded for 85% to 95% of them. The ten most abundant clones make up 0.2% to 0.25% of the sample.

This receptor chain uses TRBV7-2 and TRBJ2-3, with 8 middle bases fitting TRBD2. The source is a human donor who was the organ donor for an intestinal transplant. The sample consisted of unstimulated CD4+ T cells sorted from spleen or lymph node cells, taken before transplant. The nucleotide sequence reads TGTGCCAGCAGCTTAAGGGCTAGCGGGGATACGCAGTATTTT. Its protein product is CASSLRASGDTQYF.